A single sample is the source of the 10 T cell receptor beta chains below, sequenced in a study of PD-1 blockade in classical Hodgkin lymphoma. Assay: immunoSEQ multiplex PCR; the TCRdb copy retains only in-frame clones and omits some. The data show 100,000 or so clones, roughly 90% seen once. All patients experienced relapse after autologous stem cell transplantation, and brentuximab vedotin exposure was variable. The source was peripheral blood mononuclear cells (PBMCs), collected before the second cycle of nivolumab. The source is a human donor with classical Hodgkin lymphoma.

The DNA for the CDR3 is TGTGCTAGTGGTTTGCTAGGGTACAGGGACGACACCGGGGAGCTGTTTTTT. This translates into CASGLLGYRDDTGELFF. V is TRBV12-5 and J is TRBJ2-2, with D possibly being TRBD1 (6 bases). Per germline, CDR1 LGHNT and CDR2 FRNRAP. The V and J ends lost 2 bases and 3 bases respectively, with 16 bases between them. The CDR3 length is 17 residues.

This rearrangement joins TRBV2 to TRBJ1-1, with 8 nucleotides matching TRBD1. V shed 6 bases and J 0 bases; nucleotides not matched to a gene: 6. Germline assignment: CDR1 SNHLY and CDR2 FYNNEI. There are 15 residues in the CDR3. The CDR3 nucleotides are TGTGCCAGCAGGACCCGACAGGGGCTGAACACTGAAGCTTTCTTT. This gives the protein CASRTRQGLNTEAFF.

The V and J genes are TRBV2 and TRBJ1-3; the D is unclear. This CDR3 region has 16 residues. CDR1 is SNHLY and CDR2 is FYNNEI in the germline V gene. Trimming shortened V by 5 bases and J by 0 bases, and 14 bases separated the two germline ends. The DNA of the CDR3 is TGTGCCAGCAGTCTTAACGGATTGGCCTCTGGAAACACCATATATTTT. This sequence encodes CASSLNGLASGNTIYF.

The gene calls are TRBV9 and TRBJ2-7; TRBD2 is a possible D gene (5 bases). Germline CDR1 is SGDLS and CDR2 is YYNGEE. The V and J ends lost 0 bases and 1 base respectively, with 8 bases between them. CDR3 size: 14 residues. The CDR3 sequence is CASSVGTASYEQYF. In DNA form, the CDR3 reads TGTGCCAGCAGCGTAGGGACTGCTTCCTACGAGCAGTACTTC.

This clone has only one observation. The gene calls are TRBV6-6 and TRBJ2-3; tentative D call: TRBD2 (5 bases). V dropped 8 bases and J dropped 1 base, with 16 bases sitting between them. Germline CDR1 reads MNHNY; CDR2 reads SVGAGI (reference sequence). The length of the CDR3 is 15 residues. CDR3 nucleotide sequence: TGTGCCAGCTCTGAGGGATTCTATGGCACAGATACGCAGTATTTT. Its protein product is CASSEGFYGTDTQYF.

As regards this clone: In the same sample, other DNA sequences code for this CDR3. The chain couples TRBV9 to TRBJ1-4; D uncertain. This CDR3 has 14 residues. V was shortened by 2 bases and J by 1 base, with 6 bases between the two germline ends. The germline V gene encodes CDR1 SGDLS and CDR2 YYNGEE. The CDR3 loop is CASSVGGTNEKLFF. CDR3 nucleotide sequence: TGTGCCAGCAGCGTGGGTGGAACTAATGAAAAACTGTTTTTT.

This sequence joins TRBV6-5 and TRBJ2-5; D is undetermined. Germline V lookup: CDR1 MNHEY, CDR2 SVGAGI. The CDR3 runs to 12 residues. V was trimmed by 6 bases and J by 4 bases, leaving 9 bases between them. The CDR3 region has the DNA TGTGCCAGCAGCTACAATAGAGAGACCCAGTACTTC. Translated: CASSYNRETQYF.

The chain carries TRBV4-1 and TRBJ2-5; a weak D match, TRBD1 (7 bases). The CDR3 length is 15 residues. V shed 5 bases and J shed 5 bases, with 18 bases lying between them. Germline V gene sequence: CDR1 MGHRA, CDR2 YSYEKL. The CDR3 loop is CASSYGTAGGETQYF. The CDR3 DNA sequence: TGCGCCAGCAGCTACGGGACAGCCGGGGGTGAGACCCAGTACTTC.

This sequence joins TRBV7-3 and TRBJ1-1; D gene ambiguous. Between the trimmed V and J ends, which lost 3 bases and 5 bases, there was a span of 10 bases. The CDR3 is made up of 13 amino acids. Germline lookup yields CDR1 SGHTA and CDR2 FQGTGA. The CDR3 DNA reads as TGTGCCAGCAGCTTGGACTTCGGGACTGAAGCTTTCTTT. It yields the protein CASSLDFGTEAFF.

The J gene is TRBJ2-1, the V gene TRBV12-5, with TRBD2 matching 7 bases. The CDR3 spans 12 residues. Germline V gene data show CDR1 as LGHNT and CDR2 as FRNRAP. V lost 7 bases and J lost 8; bases outside the gene matches: 5. Here the CDR3 DNA reads TGTGCTAGTGACCCCGGGGGGTATGAGCAGTTCTTC. It is translated as CASDPGGYEQFF.